This is a list of T cell receptor beta chains from one sample in a study of beta chain features in type 1 diabetes. This table comes from immunoSEQ multiplex PCR, and its TCRdb copy is limited to in-frame clones, with some not included. The table lists 60,000 to 75,000 clones, around 49% of them singletons, with about 0.7% in the top ten. The sample comprised central memory CD4+ T cells from blood. All receptors come from a man aged 25 to 40 with type 1 diabetes. The CDR3 runs from the conserved cysteine through the conserved F or W. The D gene is left open where the match is weak. Expanded clones get a size class; other rows say once, few or many, or leave the size out.

size,V,J,D,DNA,CDR3
-,TRBV10-3,TRBJ2-2,-,TGTGCCATCAGTGAGTCCGGAGGGCAGAGGAGGACCGGGGAGCCGTTTTTT,CAISESGGQRRTGEPFF
-,TRBV7-2,TRBJ1-1,-,TGTGCCAGCAGCCTCCATGGGGGAGGGAACACTGAAGCTTTCTTT,CASSLHGGGNTEAFF
-,TRBV18,TRBJ2-3,-,TGTGCCAGCTCACCAAGAAGGACAATGGATACGCAGTATTTT,CASSPRRTMDTQYF
few,TRBV7-9,TRBJ1-3,-,TGTGCCAGCACCACAGACCCCCCCACCATATATTTT,CASTTDPPTIYF
-,TRBV14,TRBJ2-7,-,TGTGCCAGCAGCCAAGGATTCCCAGGGTACGAGCAGTACTTC,CASSQGFPGYEQYF
few,TRBV7-9,TRBJ2-4,TRBD2,TGTGCCAGCAGCTCCCGGGGGGGCGCCGGAAACATTCAGTACTTC,CASSSRGGAGNIQYF
-,TRBV7-9,TRBJ2-5,TRBD1,TGTGCCAGCAGCTTCGGTTCGACAGGGGGCGGGGAGACCCAGTACTTC,CASSFGSTGGGETQYF
-,TRBV5-6,TRBJ2-2,TRBD2,TGTGCCAGCAGCGGGGGACTAGTGGGCGGGGAGCTGTTTTTT,CASSGGLVGGELFF
few,TRBV7-8,TRBJ2-3,TRBD2,TGTGCCAGCAGCTTAGTCGGTAGCGGGGGTTGGACAGATACGCAGTATTTT,CASSLVGSGGWTDTQYF
-,TRBV4-2,TRBJ1-1,-,TGTGCCAGCAGCCAATTTTTGGACATGAACACTGAAGCTTTCTTT,CASSQFLDMNTEAFF
few,TRBV19,TRBJ2-5,TRBD1,TGTGCCAGTAGTATGAGACAGGGCCCCACAGAGACCCAGTACTTC,CASSMRQGPTETQYF
few,TRBV7-9,TRBJ2-5,TRBD1,TGTGCCAGCAGCCAACAGGGGGCTCAAGAGACCCAGTACTTC,CASSQQGAQETQYF
-,TRBV30,TRBJ2-7,-,TGTGCCTGGATCCCCCCACAGAGAACATACGAGCAGTACTTC,CAWIPPQRTYEQYF
-,TRBV5-6,TRBJ2-7,TRBD1,TGTGCCAGCAGCAGGACAGGGGTGGAATTCTACGAGCAGTACTTC,CASSRTGVEFYEQYF
few,TRBV11-2,TRBJ1-1,-,TGTGCCAGCAGCTTAGAGCGGGTTAACACTGAAGCTTTCTTT,CASSLERVNTEAFF
few,TRBV11-2,TRBJ1-2,-,TGTGCCAGCAGCCCGAACGAGTATGGCTACACCTTC,CASSPNEYGYTF
few,TRBV5-1,TRBJ2-5,TRBD1,TGCGCCAGCAGCTTGGGATATGCAGCAGGGGGCGCGGAGACCCAGTACTTC,CASSLGYAAGGAETQYF
few,TRBV29-1,TRBJ1-2,-,TGCAGCGTTGTCACAGGTGGCTATGGCTACACCTTC,CSVVTGGYGYTF
few,TRBV29-1,TRBJ2-7,TRBD2,TGCAGGTATTTTCGGGGGACTAGCGGGGCGAAGAGCTCCTACGAGCAGTACTTC,CRYFRGTSGAKSSYEQYF
few,TRBV10-3,TRBJ2-1,TRBD2,TGTGCCATCAGAGTGCCCCGGGCTAGCGGGACGAATGAGCAGTTCTTC,CAIRVPRASGTNEQFF
few,TRBV4-2,TRBJ2-1,-,TGTGCCAGCAGCCAACCCACGGGACGGGAGAACTACAATGAGCAGTTCTTC,CASSQPTGRENYNEQFF
-,TRBV23-1,TRBJ2-5,TRBD2,TGCGCCAGCAGTCAATCGGGGGGACTAGCGGGGAAAAGCGGGACCCAGTACTTC,CASSQSGGLAGKSGTQYF
-,TRBV11-3,TRBJ2-2,-,TGTGCCAGCAGCTTGCTTCCTTCGGCCGGGGAGCTGTTTTTT,CASSLLPSAGELFF
-,TRBV19,TRBJ1-2,TRBD1,TGTGCCAGTACCGCGACAGGGGGCGGTGGCTACACCTTC,CASTATGGGGYTF
-,TRBV5-1,TRBJ2-1,TRBD1,TGCGCCAGCAGCTTGGGGCCGACAGGGGGCAAGGGCGATGAGCAGTTCTTC,CASSLGPTGGKGDEQFF
-,TRBV5-1,TRBJ2-1,-,TGCGCCAGCAGCTTGCGTGGGGAGTCCTACAATGAGCAGTTCTTC,CASSLRGESYNEQFF
once,TRBV20-1,TRBJ1-1,TRBD1,TGCAGTGGCAGGGGGTCCACTGAAGCTTTCTTT,CSGRGSTEAFF
few,TRBV9,TRBJ2-5,TRBD1,TGTGCCAGCAGCCCCAGGGACAGCCAAAAAGAGACCCAGTACTTC,CASSPRDSQKETQYF
few,TRBV7-9,TRBJ2-1,-,TGTGCCAGCAGCCCGACCGGACAGTACAATGAGCAGTTCTTC,CASSPTGQYNEQFF
-,TRBV29-1,TRBJ2-2,-,TGCAGCGCCCCGGGACATGCGGCCACCGGGGAGCTGTTTTTT,CSAPGHAATGELFF
-,TRBV19,TRBJ2-7,TRBD2,TGTGCCAGTAGTATAGCCCCCCCGGGGATAGCGGGAAAGCAGTACTTC,CASSIAPPGIAGKQYF
-,TRBV14,TRBJ2-1,-,TGTGCCAGCAGCCCGATTGGCTTCACCCCCTGGAATGAGCAGTTCTTC,CASSPIGFTPWNEQFF
-,TRBV7-2,TRBJ2-7,TRBD1,TGTGCCAGCAGCCGAAAGGGAACCGGGACAGGGGCTCGCGAGCAGTACTTC,CASSRKGTGTGAREQYF
few,TRBV6-5,TRBJ2-7,TRBD1,TGTGCCAGCAGTTATATGAGACAGGGACCCTACGAGCAGTACTTC,CASSYMRQGPYEQYF
once,TRBV30,TRBJ2-1,TRBD1,TGTGCCTGGAGTGTAATGGGACAGGGACTGTCGTTCTTC,CAWSVMGQGLSFF
-,TRBV19,TRBJ2-6,-,TGTGCCAGTACCCGGGACTCTAGTACCTCTGGGGCCAACGTCCTGACTTTC,CASTRDSSTSGANVLTF
few,TRBV19,TRBJ1-1,-,TGTGCCAGTGACCCAAAAACAGGGAACACTGAAGCTTTCTTT,CASDPKTGNTEAFF
-,TRBV29-1,TRBJ2-3,-,TGCAGCGTGGCCGGGGAACTCACAGATACGCAGTATTTT,CSVAGELTDTQYF
once,TRBV19,TRBJ1-1,-,TGTGCCAGTAGTATTACATCAGGAGCGGACACTGAAGCTTTCTTT,CASSITSGADTEAFF
-,TRBV2,TRBJ2-5,TRBD1,TGTGCCAGCAGGGAGACAGGGGAAGAGACCCAGTACTTC,CASRETGEETQYF
-,TRBV28,TRBJ2-7,-,TGTGCCACTACGACCAAGGGAAGGGGATACGAGCAGTACTTC,CATTTKGRGYEQYF